What follows are 28 T cell receptor beta chains derived from one specimen sequenced in a study of beta chain features in type 1 diabetes. Every bit of the isolated RNA underwent reverse transcription, so sequencing read expressed TCRB transcripts. Clones were read by immunoSEQ multiplex PCR, and TCRdb kept only the in-frame ones, dropping some. The sample yields nearly 700,000 clones, around 15% seen once. Their cognate antigens are unknown. Study outcomes and limitations: For Type 1 diabetes patients, all four CD4+ subsets carried TCRB CDR3s that were moderately but significantly shorter.

What was sequenced was naive CD4+ T cells from blood. These receptors were obtained from a man younger than 35 with type 1 diabetes.

This clone has a handful of counts. The chain employs TRBV13 and TRBJ2-3, with D perhaps TRBD2 (8 bases). V was shortened by 4 bases and J by 4 bases, with 15 bases between the two germline ends. The CDR3 spans 15 residues. Looked up from germline, CDR1 is PRHDT and CDR2 is FYEKMQ (reference sequence). Here the CDR3 reads CASSSRGGTADTQYF. For the CDR3, the DNA is TGTGCCAGCAGCTCCCGCGGGGGGACAGCAGATACGCAGTATTTT.

The CDR3 DNA is TGTGCCAGCAGCTTGTACGGGATGAATTCTGGGGCCAACGTCCTGACTTTC. Amino acids: CASSLYGMNSGANVLTF. The J gene is TRBJ2-6, the V gene TRBV5-6, with D possibly TRBD2 on 5 matching bases. The CDR3 covers 17 residues. The V and J ends lost 1 base and 1 base respectively, with 12 bases between them. Germline CDR1 is SGHDT and CDR2 is YYEEEE.

The V call is TRBV5-6, the J call TRBJ1-5; unclear D gene. With 0 bases removed from V and 6 bases from J, the gap between germline ends came to 16 bases. The CDR3 has 16 amino acids. The V gene's germline CDR1 is SGHDT and CDR2 YYEEEE. This CDR3 reads CASSLAGVGPSQPQHF. The CDR3 DNA is TGTGCCAGCAGCTTGGCCGGCGTTGGTCCCTCTCAGCCCCAGCATTTT.

This clone was counted a few times. J is TRBJ2-7 and V is TRBV15, with D uncertain. CDR3 length equals 13 residues. Trimming stripped 0 bases from V and 4 bases from J, with 7 bases between. Germline assignment: CDR1 LNHNV and CDR2 YYDKDF (reference sequence). This CDR3 reads CATSRDQRYEQYF. The CDR3 DNA reads as TGTGCCACCAGCAGAGATCAAAGGTACGAGCAGTACTTC.

The chain joins TRBV10-3 to TRBJ2-1; 7 bases are shared with TRBD2. The CDR3 is 14 amino acids. J lost 4 bases, V lost 11 bases, and 11 bases had no gene match. Germline CDR1 ENHRY, CDR2 SYGVKD. CDR3 nucleotide sequence: TGTGCCTCTACTTTCGGGGGGATATACAATGAGCAGTTCTTC. As protein: CASTFGGIYNEQFF.

There are a few counts of this clone. The chain is built from TRBV7-7 and TRBJ2-3, with D uncertain. Germline loops: CDR1 SSHAT, CDR2 FNYEAQ (reference sequence). This CDR3 region has 14 residues. The V gene lost 5 bases and the J gene lost 4 bases, with 13 bases spanning the gap. Here the CDR3 DNA reads TGTGCCAGCAGCCAAGGCCTTCAGTCAGATACGCAGTATTTT. It specifies CASSQGLQSDTQYF.

The rearrangement uses TRBV28 and TRBJ2-7, with D perhaps TRBD2 (7 bases). The CDR3 has 13 amino acids. V lost 8 bases to trimming and J lost 6 bases, with 17 bases between them. Germline V gene sequence: CDR1 MDHEN, CDR2 SYDVKM. The CDR3 is CASDGRGGSEQYF. Here the CDR3 DNA reads TGTGCCAGCGACGGAAGGGGGGGGAGCGAGCAGTACTTC.

The rearrangement joins TRBV7-2 to TRBJ1-3; D gene uncertain. CDR1 is SGHTA, CDR2 FQGNSA, per germline. The CDR3 sequence is 16 residues long. V lost 3 bases to trimming and J lost 1 base, with 13 bases between them. The CDR3 DNA sequence: TGTGCCAGCAGCTTCGCCAGGTCGGGGTCTGGAAACACCATATATTTT. It translates to CASSFARSGSGNTIYF.

The sample holds a few counts of this clone. The chain combines TRBV27 with TRBJ2-3, with 7 bases identical to TRBD1. CDR1 is MNHEY and CDR2 is SMNVEV in the germline V gene (reference sequence). Unmatched junction bases numbered 0, after V lost 2 bases and J lost 1 base. The CDR3 consists of 14 residues. CDR3 region: CASSLQGGTDTQYF. The DNA for the CDR3 is TGTGCCAGCAGTTTACAGGGGGGCACAGATACGCAGTATTTT.

This clone was found a few times. The chain recombines TRBV7-8 with TRBJ2-7, with no clear D. The CDR3 loop spans 12 amino acids. Per the germline V gene, CDR1 is SGHVS and CDR2 is FQNEAQ. V was shortened by 5 bases and J by 4 bases, with 9 bases between the two germline ends. This CDR3 is CASSLRVYEQYF. As DNA, the CDR3 is TGTGCCAGCAGCCTCCGGGTTTACGAGCAGTACTTC.

The rearrangement links TRBV27 to TRBJ1-5, with D possibly TRBD1 on 5 matching bases. The CDR3 sequence is 19 residues long. The V gene's germline CDR1 is MNHEY and CDR2 SMNVEV (reference sequence). V was cut by 3 bases and J by 4 bases, with 25 bases left in between. CDR3 loop: CASSFAQGGPRVRNQPQHF. CDR3 nucleotide sequence: TGTGCCAGCAGTTTCGCGCAGGGAGGACCCCGGGTCCGTAATCAGCCCCAGCATTTT.

The chain couples TRBV10-3 to TRBJ2-3; D is perhaps TRBD1 or TRBD2 (6 bases each). The CDR3 spans 14 residues. The germline V and J ends were trimmed by 6 bases and 5 bases, with 15 bases remaining between them. Germline CDR1 and CDR2: ENHRY and SYGVKD. The CDR3 sequence: CAIRGIGGIDTQYF. The CDR3 DNA is TGTGCCATCAGGGGGATCGGGGGCATAGATACGCAGTATTTT.

V and J are TRBV9 and TRBJ2-1, with D possibly being TRBD1 (5 bases). The ends were cut back, 2 bases at V and 1 base at J, with 10 bases in the middle. The CDR3 is made up of 15 amino acids. The germline gives CDR1 SGDLS, CDR2 YYNGEE. The CDR3 spells CASSVAGNSYNEQFF. In DNA form, the CDR3 reads TGTGCCAGCAGCGTCGCAGGGAATTCCTACAATGAGCAGTTCTTC.

V is TRBV9 and J is TRBJ2-5; D tentatively reads TRBD1 or TRBD2 (5 bases each). The CDR3 covers 15 residues. The V end was cut by 0 bases, the J end by 5 bases, with 14 bases between. Per germline, CDR1 SGDLS and CDR2 YYNGEE. DNA for the CDR3: TGTGCCAGCAGCGTAGGGGGGATCCCGGAGGAGACCCAGTACTTC. Its translation: CASSVGGIPEETQYF.

J is TRBJ2-1 and V is TRBV7-9, with D tentatively TRBD1 or TRBD2 (5 bases each). V lost 3 bases, J lost 1 base, and 10 bases lay in between. The CDR3 sequence is 15 residues long. The germline V gene encodes CDR1 SEHNR and CDR2 FQNEAQ (reference sequence). The CDR3 sequence is CASSLGEPSYNEQFF. The CDR3, as DNA: TGTGCCAGCAGCTTGGGGGAGCCATCCTACAATGAGCAGTTCTTC.

This chain joins TRBV30 and TRBJ1-2; 8 nucleotides match TRBD1. The germline CDR1 and CDR2 sequences are GTSNPN and SVGIG (reference sequence). This CDR3 comprises 13 residues. Trimming cost V 3 bases and J 4 bases; bases outside gene matches: 4. CDR3 sequence: CAWRGQGRYGYTF. The CDR3 nucleotides read TGTGCCTGGAGAGGACAGGGCCGCTATGGCTACACCTTC.

This clone was seen many times. This CDR3 is also generated by other DNA sequences in the sample. The CDR3 is CASSQDINTGELFF. The CDR3 DNA reads as TGTGCCAGCAGCCAAGACATTAACACCGGGGAGCTGTTTTTT. The chain combines TRBV14 with TRBJ2-2; no clear D gene. V was pared by 0 bases and J by 2 bases, with 4 bases between. This CDR3 region has 14 residues. Germline V lookup: CDR1 SGHDN, CDR2 FVKESK.

This clone was observed a handful of times. The J gene is TRBJ2-7, the V gene TRBV28; no clear D gene. V was pared by 8 bases and J by 0 bases, with 17 bases between. Germline CDR1 is MDHEN and CDR2 is SYDVKM. The CDR3 is 15 amino acids. In DNA form, the CDR3 reads TGTGCCAGCTCCCTATGGGGTTTGGACTCCTACGAGCAGTACTTC. It specifies CASSLWGLDSYEQYF.

Turning to this clone: The same CDR3 also results from other DNA sequences found in this sample. The chain couples TRBV4-1 to TRBJ1-5; TRBD1 matches at 7 bases. CDR3 length: 15 residues. Germline CDR1 reads MGHRA; CDR2 reads YSYEKL. Losses at the gene ends were 2 bases for V and 3 bases for J; bases not matched to a gene: 4. The CDR3 is CASSQPDRDNQPQHF. DNA of the CDR3: TGCGCCAGCAGCCAACCCGACAGGGACAATCAGCCCCAGCATTTT.

This clone was picked up a small number of times. V usage is TRBV6-5 and J usage is TRBJ2-5; 10 bases are a match to TRBD1. The CDR3 is 16 amino acids. V lost 0 bases and J lost 3; bases outside the gene matches: 4. Per germline, CDR1 MNHEY and CDR2 SVGAGI. CDR3 sequence reads: CASSYSIGTGEETQYF. CDR3 nucleotides: TGTGCCAGCAGTTACTCGATTGGGACAGGGGAAGAGACCCAGTACTTC.

The chain uses TRBV30 and TRBJ1-3; D uncertain. Trimming pared 5 bases from V and 3 bases from J, leaving 8 bases between. CDR3 length: 12 amino acids. Looked up from germline, CDR1 is GTSNPN and CDR2 is SVGIG (reference sequence). The CDR3 DNA reads as TGTGCCTGGCGGCTGGGTGGAAACACCATATATTTT. Amino acid sequence: CAWRLGGNTIYF.

The chain carries TRBV27 and TRBJ2-1, with 8 bases matching TRBD2. The CDR3 spans 16 residues. J was trimmed by 2 bases and V by 6 bases; bases with no gene match: 9. Looked up from germline, CDR1 is MNHEY and CDR2 is SMNVEV (reference sequence). DNA for the CDR3: TGTGCCAGCAGCCAGCCCGGGACTAGTCCCTACAATGAGCAGTTCTTC. It yields the protein CASSQPGTSPYNEQFF.

The table lists this clone with a few counts. The chain carries TRBV6-5 and TRBJ1-6; D not certain. The CDR3 is 15 amino acids. V was clipped by 8 bases and J by 9 bases, with 20 bases between them. Per germline, CDR1 MNHEY and CDR2 SVGAGI. Written as DNA, the CDR3 is TGTGCCAGCCGGATGTCCCTGGCGGGCATTTCACCCCTCCACTTT. Residues: CASRMSLAGISPLHF.

This clone was picked up a small number of times. The V gene is TRBV19, the J gene TRBJ2-2, with 7 positions matching TRBD2. The ends lost 4 bases at V and 4 bases at J; junction bases unmatched: 6. Germline lookup yields CDR1 LNHDA and CDR2 SQIVND (reference sequence). CDR3 length equals 15 residues. CDR3 sequence: CASSNGQRGTGELFF. The CDR3, as DNA: TGTGCCAGTAGTAATGGGCAGCGGGGCACCGGGGAGCTGTTTTTT. Supplemented by reference TRBV19 and TRBJ2-2, the full variable domain reads DGGITQSPKYLFRKEGQNVTLSCEQNLNHDAMYWYRQDPGQGLRLIYYSQIVNDFQKGDIAEGYSVSREKKESFPLTVTSAQKNPTAFYLCASSNGQRGTGELFFGEGSRLTVL.

The rearrangement links TRBV4-2 to TRBJ2-1; 8 nucleotides align to TRBD2. V lost 0 bases, J lost 6 bases, and 7 bases stayed unmatched. Germline loops: CDR1 LGHNA, CDR2 YNFKEQ. The CDR3 contains 16 residues. CDR3 nucleotide sequence: TGTGCCAGCAGCCAAGATGGTAGCGGGGAGGGCAATGAGCAGTTCTTC. This encodes CASSQDGSGEGNEQFF.

The chain recombines TRBV9 with TRBJ1-2; D is unresolved. CDR3 size: 14 residues. The ends were cut back, 4 bases at V and 4 bases at J, with 14 bases in the middle. Germline V lookup: CDR1 SGDLS, CDR2 YYNGEE. The CDR3 bases are TGTGCCAGCAGCCCCCAGAGGGTAGGCTATGGCTACACCTTC. Translation gives CASSPQRVGYGYTF.

This chain joins TRBV2 and TRBJ1-2, with TRBD1 matching 8 bases. This CDR3 has 14 amino acids. With 5 bases clipped from V and 7 bases from J, the junction kept 9 bases outside the gene matches. Germline assignment: CDR1 SNHLY and CDR2 FYNNEI. The CDR3 DNA reads TGTGCCAGCAGTCCCGGACAGGGAAGAAGTGGCTACACCTTC. Its protein is CASSPGQGRSGYTF.

The chain couples TRBV11-2 to TRBJ2-1; 9 bases map to TRBD2. V lost 1 base and J lost 5; bases outside the gene matches: 3. This CDR3 is 15 amino acids long. CDR1 is SGHAT and CDR2 is FQNNGV in the germline V gene. The chain's CDR3 is CASSLAAGGHNEQFF. The CDR3, as DNA: TGTGCCAGCAGCTTAGCAGCGGGGGGCCACAATGAGCAGTTCTTC.